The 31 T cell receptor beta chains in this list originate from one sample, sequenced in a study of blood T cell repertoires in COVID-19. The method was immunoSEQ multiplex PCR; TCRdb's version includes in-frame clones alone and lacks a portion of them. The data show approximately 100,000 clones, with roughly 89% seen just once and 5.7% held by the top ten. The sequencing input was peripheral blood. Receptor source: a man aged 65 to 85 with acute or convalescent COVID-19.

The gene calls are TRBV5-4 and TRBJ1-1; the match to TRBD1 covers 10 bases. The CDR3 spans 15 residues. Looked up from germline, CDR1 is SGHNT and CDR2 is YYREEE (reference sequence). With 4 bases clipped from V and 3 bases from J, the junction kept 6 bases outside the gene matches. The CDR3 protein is CASSASGQGHTEAFF. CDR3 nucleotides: TGTGCCAGCAGCGCCTCGGGACAGGGGCACACTGAAGCTTTCTTT.

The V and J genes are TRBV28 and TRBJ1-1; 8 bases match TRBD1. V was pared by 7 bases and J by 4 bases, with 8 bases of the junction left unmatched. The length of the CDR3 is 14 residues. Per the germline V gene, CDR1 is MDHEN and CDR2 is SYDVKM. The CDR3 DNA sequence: TGTGCCAGCAAACCCGAGGACAGGGTCACTGAAGCTTTCTTT. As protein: CASKPEDRVTEAFF.

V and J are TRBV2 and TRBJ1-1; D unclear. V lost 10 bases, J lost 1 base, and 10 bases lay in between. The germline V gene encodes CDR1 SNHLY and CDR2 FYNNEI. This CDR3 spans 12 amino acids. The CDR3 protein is CATPVRNTEAFF. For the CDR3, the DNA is TGTGCCACCCCCGTCCGGAACACTGAAGCTTTCTTT.

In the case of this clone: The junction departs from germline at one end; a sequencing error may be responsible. As DNA, the CDR3 is TGTGCCAGCAGCTTGGGGCAGGGCCACACGGAAGCTTTCTTT. Translated: CASSLGQGHTEAFF. This chain uses TRBV5-4 with TRBJ1-1, with D possibly matching TRBD1 (5 bases). Germline values: CDR1 SGHNT, CDR2 YYREEE (reference sequence). CDR3 length equals 14 residues.

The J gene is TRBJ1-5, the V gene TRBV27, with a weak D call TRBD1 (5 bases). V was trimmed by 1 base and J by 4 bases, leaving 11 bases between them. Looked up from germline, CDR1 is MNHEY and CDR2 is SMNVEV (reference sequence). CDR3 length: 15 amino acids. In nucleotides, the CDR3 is TGTGCCAGCAGTTTATACCAGGGTGGGAATCAGCCCCAGCATTTT. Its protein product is CASSLYQGGNQPQHF.

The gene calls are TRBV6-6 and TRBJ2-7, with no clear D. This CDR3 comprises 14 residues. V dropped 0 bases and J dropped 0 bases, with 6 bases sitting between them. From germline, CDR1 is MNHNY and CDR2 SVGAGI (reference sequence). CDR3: CASSYSGYSYEQYF. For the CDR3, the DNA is TGTGCCAGCAGTTACTCCGGGTACTCCTACGAGCAGTACTTC.

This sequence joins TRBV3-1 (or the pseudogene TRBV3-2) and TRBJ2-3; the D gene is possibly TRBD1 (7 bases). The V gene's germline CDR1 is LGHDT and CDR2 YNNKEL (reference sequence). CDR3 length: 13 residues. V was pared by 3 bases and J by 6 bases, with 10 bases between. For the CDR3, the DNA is TGTGCCAGCAGCCACCCAGGGGGGGATACGCAGTATTTT. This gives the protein CASSHPGGDTQYF.

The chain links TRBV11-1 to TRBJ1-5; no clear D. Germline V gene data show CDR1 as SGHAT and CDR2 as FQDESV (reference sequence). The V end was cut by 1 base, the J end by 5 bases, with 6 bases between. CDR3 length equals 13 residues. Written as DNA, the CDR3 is TGTGCCAGCAGCTTAGACGTAGATCAGCCCCAGCATTTT. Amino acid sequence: CASSLDVDQPQHF.

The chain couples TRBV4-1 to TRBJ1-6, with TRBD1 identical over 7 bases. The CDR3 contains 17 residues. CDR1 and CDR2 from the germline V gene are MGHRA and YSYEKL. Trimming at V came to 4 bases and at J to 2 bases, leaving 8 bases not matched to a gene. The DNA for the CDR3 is TGCGCCAGCAGCCGCACGGGACAGTTGACCTATAATTCACCCCTCCACTTT. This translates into CASSRTGQLTYNSPLHF.

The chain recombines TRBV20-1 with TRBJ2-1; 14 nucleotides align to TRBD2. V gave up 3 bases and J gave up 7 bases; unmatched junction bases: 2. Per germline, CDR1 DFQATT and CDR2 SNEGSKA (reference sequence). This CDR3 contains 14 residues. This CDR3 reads CSASWTSGRNEQFF. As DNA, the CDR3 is TGCAGTGCTAGTTGGACTAGCGGGAGGAATGAGCAGTTCTTC.

DNA of the CDR3: TGTGCCAAGAGGGGTCTGACAGGGTGGTATGGCTACACCTTC. Translating gives CAKRGLTGWYGYTF. The chain joins TRBV2 to TRBJ1-2, with 7 bases that match TRBD1. Unmatched junction bases numbered 13, after V lost 10 bases and J lost 5 bases. Per the germline V gene, CDR1 is SNHLY and CDR2 is FYNNEI. The CDR3 spans 14 residues. The whole variable domain, filled in from reference TRBV2 and TRBJ1-2, reads EPEVTQTPSHQVTQMGQEVILRCVPISNHLYFYWYRQILGQKVEFLVSFYNNEISEKSEIFDDQFSVERPDGSNFTLKIRSTKLEDSAMYFCAKRGLTGWYGYTFGSGTRLTVV.

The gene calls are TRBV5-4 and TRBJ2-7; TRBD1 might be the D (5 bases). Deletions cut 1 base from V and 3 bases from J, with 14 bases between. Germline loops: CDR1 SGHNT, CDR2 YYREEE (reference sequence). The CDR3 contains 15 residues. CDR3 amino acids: CASSLLDTGGYEQYF. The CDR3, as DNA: TGTGCCAGCAGCTTGTTGGACACCGGCGGCTACGAGCAGTACTTC.

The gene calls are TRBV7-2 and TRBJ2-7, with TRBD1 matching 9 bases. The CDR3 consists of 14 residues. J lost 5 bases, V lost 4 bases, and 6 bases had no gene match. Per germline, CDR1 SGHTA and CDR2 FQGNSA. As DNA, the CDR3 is TGTGCCAGCAGCTCGGGACAGGGTGGGGACGAGCAGTACTTC. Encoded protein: CASSSGQGGDEQYF.

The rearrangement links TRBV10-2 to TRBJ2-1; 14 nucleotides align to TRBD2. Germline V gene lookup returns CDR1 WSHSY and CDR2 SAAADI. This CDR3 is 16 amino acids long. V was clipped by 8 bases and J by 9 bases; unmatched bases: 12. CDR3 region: CASHPDRLAGGGEQFF. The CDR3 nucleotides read TGCGCCAGCCATCCCGACCGACTAGCGGGGGGGGGTGAGCAGTTCTTC.

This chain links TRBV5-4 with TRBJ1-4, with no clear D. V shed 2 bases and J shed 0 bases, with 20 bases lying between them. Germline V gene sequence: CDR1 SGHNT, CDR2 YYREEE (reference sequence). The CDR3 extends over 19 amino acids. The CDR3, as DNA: TGTGCCAGCAGCTTAGTCAGTATCGACTCGACGCCAACTAATGAAAAACTGTTTTTT. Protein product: CASSLVSIDSTPTNEKLFF.

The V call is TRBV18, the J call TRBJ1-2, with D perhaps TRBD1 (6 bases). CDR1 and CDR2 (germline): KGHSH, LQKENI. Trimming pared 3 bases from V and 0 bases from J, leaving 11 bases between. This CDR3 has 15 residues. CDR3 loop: CASSPRDTPNYGYTF. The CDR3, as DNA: TGTGCCAGCTCACCCCGGGACACCCCTAACTATGGCTACACCTTC.

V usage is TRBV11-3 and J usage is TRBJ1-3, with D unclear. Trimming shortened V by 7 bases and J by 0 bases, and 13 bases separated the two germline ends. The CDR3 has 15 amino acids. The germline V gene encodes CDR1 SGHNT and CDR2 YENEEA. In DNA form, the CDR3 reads TGTGCCAGCACCTACGGACGGGGCTCTGGAAACACCATATATTTT. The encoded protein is CASTYGRGSGNTIYF.

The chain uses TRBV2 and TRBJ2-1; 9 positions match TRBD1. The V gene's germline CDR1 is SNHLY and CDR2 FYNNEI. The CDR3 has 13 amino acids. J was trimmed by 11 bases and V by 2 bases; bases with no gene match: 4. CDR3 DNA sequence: TGTGCCAGCAGTGAAATGGGACAGGGAAAGCAGTTCTTC. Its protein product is CASSEMGQGKQFF.

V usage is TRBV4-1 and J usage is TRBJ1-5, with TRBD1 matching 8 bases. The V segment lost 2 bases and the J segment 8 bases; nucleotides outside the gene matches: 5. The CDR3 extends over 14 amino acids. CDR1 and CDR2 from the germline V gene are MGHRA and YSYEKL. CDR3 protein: CASSQLDRGEPQHF. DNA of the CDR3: TGCGCCAGCAGCCAACTCGACAGGGGCGAGCCCCAGCATTTT.

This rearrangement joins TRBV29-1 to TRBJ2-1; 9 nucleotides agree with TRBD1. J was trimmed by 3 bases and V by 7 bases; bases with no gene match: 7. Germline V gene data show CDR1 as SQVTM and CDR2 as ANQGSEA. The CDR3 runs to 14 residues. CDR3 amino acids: CSGGTGQGYNEQFF. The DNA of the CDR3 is TGCAGCGGGGGTACGGGACAGGGCTACAATGAGCAGTTCTTC.

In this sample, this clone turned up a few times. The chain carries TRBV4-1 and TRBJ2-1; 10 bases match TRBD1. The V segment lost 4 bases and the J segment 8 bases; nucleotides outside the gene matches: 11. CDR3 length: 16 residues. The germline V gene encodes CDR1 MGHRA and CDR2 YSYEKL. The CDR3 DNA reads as TGCGCCAGCAGCCTGGACGACGGACAGGGGGGTGATGAGCAGTTCTTC. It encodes CASSLDDGQGGDEQFF.

The CDR3 loop reads CASSLGAPDTQYF. As DNA, the CDR3 is TGCGCCAGCAGCTTGGGGGCCCCGGATACGCAGTATTTT. This chain joins TRBV5-1 and TRBJ2-3; no clear D gene. V was pared by 0 bases and J by 6 bases, with 8 bases between. Germline CDR1 reads SGHRS; CDR2 reads YFSETQ. This CDR3 has 13 amino acids.

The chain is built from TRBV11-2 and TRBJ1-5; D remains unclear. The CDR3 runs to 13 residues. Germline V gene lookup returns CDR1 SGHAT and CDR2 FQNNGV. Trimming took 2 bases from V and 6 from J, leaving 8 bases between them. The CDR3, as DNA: TGTGCCAGCAGCTTATCGGAGGGTCAGCCCCAGCATTTT. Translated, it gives CASSLSEGQPQHF.

Here the CDR3 reads CASSIRRNNYGYTF. The DNA of the CDR3 is TGTGCCAGTAGTATCCGGAGGAATAACTATGGCTACACCTTC. The V call is TRBV19, the J call TRBJ1-2, with D unclear. This CDR3 has 14 residues. Germline V lookup: CDR1 LNHDA, CDR2 SQIVND (reference sequence). V lost 3 bases to trimming and J lost 1 base, with 9 bases between them.

The CDR3 spells CASSVTRRGHEQFF. The CDR3 coding sequence is TGTGCCAGCAGCGTGACTAGGCGAGGGCATGAGCAGTTCTTC. This sequence joins TRBV5-4 and TRBJ2-1, with D possibly being TRBD2 (6 bases). Germline lookup yields CDR1 SGHNT and CDR2 YYREEE (reference sequence). CDR3 length: 14 amino acids. Between the trimmed V and J ends, which lost 4 bases and 8 bases, there was a span of 16 bases.

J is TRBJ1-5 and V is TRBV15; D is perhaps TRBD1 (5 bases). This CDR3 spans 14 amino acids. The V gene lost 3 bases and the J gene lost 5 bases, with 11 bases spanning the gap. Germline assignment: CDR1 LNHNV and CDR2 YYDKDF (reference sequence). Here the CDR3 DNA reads TGTGCCACCAGCAGCATGGACACTGATCAGCCCCAGCATTTT. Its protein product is CATSSMDTDQPQHF.

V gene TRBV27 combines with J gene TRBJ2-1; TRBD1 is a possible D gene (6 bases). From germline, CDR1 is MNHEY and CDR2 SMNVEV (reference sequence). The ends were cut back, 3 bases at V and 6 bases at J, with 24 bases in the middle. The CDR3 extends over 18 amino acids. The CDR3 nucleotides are TGTGCCAGCAGTTTGGTCTACAGGGACCTGGTCCAGACCAATGAGCAGTTCTTC. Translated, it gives CASSLVYRDLVQTNEQFF.

CDR3 bases: TGTGCCACCAGTGATTTGCCCAGCGGGCCTTACAATGAGCAGTTCTTC. This translates into CATSDLPSGPYNEQFF. J is TRBJ2-1 and V is TRBV24-1; the D gene is possibly TRBD2 (6 bases). V gave up 0 bases and J gave up 4 bases, with 12 bases separating them. This CDR3 region has 16 residues. Looked up from germline, CDR1 is KGHDR and CDR2 is SFDVKD.

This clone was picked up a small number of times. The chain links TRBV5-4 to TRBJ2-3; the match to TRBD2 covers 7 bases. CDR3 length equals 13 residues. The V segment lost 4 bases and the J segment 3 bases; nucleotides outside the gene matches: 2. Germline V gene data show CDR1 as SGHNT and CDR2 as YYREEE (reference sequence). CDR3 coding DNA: TGTGCCAGCAGCATTAGCGGGACAGATACGCAGTATTTT. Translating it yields CASSISGTDTQYF.

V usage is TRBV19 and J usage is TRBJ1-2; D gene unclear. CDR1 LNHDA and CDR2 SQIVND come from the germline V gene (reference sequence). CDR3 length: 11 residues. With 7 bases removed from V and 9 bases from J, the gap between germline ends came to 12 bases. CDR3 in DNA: TGTGCCAGTACTCTCGGTGATCGCTACACCTTC. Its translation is CASTLGDRYTF.

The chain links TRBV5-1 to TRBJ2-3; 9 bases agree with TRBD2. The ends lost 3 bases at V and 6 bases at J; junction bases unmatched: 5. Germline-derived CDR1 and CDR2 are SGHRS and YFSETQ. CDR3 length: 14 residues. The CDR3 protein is CASSSGLAPDTQYF. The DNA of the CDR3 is TGCGCCAGCAGCTCGGGACTAGCCCCCGATACGCAGTATTTT. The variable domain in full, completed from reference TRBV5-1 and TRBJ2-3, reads KAGVTQTPRYLIKTRGQQVTLSCSPISGHRSVSWYQQTPGQGLQFLFEYFSETQRNKGNFPGRFSGRQFSNSRSEMNVSTLELGDSALYLCASSSGLAPDTQYFGPGTRLTVL.